This T cell receptor beta chain was sequenced in a study of cytomegalovirus exposure and HLA in healthy donors. This PCR relied on a set of 60 Vbeta primers and 13 Jbeta primers. Using immunoSEQ multiplex PCR, the repertoire was profiled, and TCRdb retains in-frame clones only, with some absent. This sample has about 120,000 clones; approximately 61% occur once, and the top ten carry about 1.6%. The J segment lost 2 bases and the V segment lost 7 bases, leaving 8 bases of the junction unmatched. Looked up from germline, CDR1 is SGHRS and CDR2 is YFSETQ. The CDR3 has 14 amino acids. Sequencing was done on a sample of PBMCs. The chain uses TRBV5-1 and TRBJ1-1; 7 positions match TRBD1. The receptor's source is a man aged 30 to 39 in good health and CMV-seropositive. CDR3 amino acids: CASGQGDTNTEAFF. CDR3 DNA sequence: TGCGCCAGCGGCCAGGGGGACACAAACACTGAAGCTTTCTTT.